This paragraph covers one T cell receptor (beta chain) sequence. Its specificity is unknown. Assay used: immunoSEQ multiplex PCR; TCRdb lists only in-frame clones, some missing. The sample records more than 80,000 clones, almost 90% being singletons. Germline CDR1 is PRHDT and CDR2 is FYEKMQ (reference sequence). V gave up 1 base and J gave up 2 bases, with 13 bases separating them. The length of the CDR3 is 16 residues. The data stem from a study of T cell responses to AZD1222 COVID-19 vaccine. General study points: Unmutated variant regions reportedly attract nearly half of all spike-specific TCRs. After two AZD1222 doses, spike-specific TCR breadth and depth rose versus day 0.

The input for sequencing was peripheral blood, taken on day 0 of MenACWY control vaccination. The gene calls are TRBV13 and TRBJ2-3; no clear D gene. The clonotype originates from an adult in good health. CDR3 coding DNA: TGTGCCAGCAGCTTAGTAGTGGCGGAGACCACAGATACGCAGTATTTT. It encodes CASSLVVAETTDTQYF.